Below are 31 T cell receptor beta chains sequenced from a single sample in a study of shared clonotypes between healthy human individuals. Some clones are missing from TCRdb's copy, which holds only in-frame ones; the method was immunoSEQ multiplex PCR. The sample has roughly 660,000 clones, 80% to 95% seen once; the top ten hold more than 30%. Sequencing was carried out using memory CD8+ T cells from PBMCs. The subset is: CD45RO+ cells pooled with CCR7-negative TemRA cells. The source is a man aged 18 to 30 in good health. Some clones in this sample may be carry-over from other donors' samples.

The chain is built from TRBV18 and TRBJ2-3, with 11 bases identical to TRBD2. CDR1 is KGHSH, CDR2 LQKENI, per germline. J lost 2 bases, V lost 5 bases, and 3 bases had no gene match. The CDR3 loop spans 15 amino acids. The CDR3: CASSSTSGATDTQYF. The CDR3 bases are TGTGCCAGCTCATCGACTAGCGGGGCCACAGATACGCAGTATTTT.

This chain uses TRBV7-9 with TRBJ2-1, with D perhaps TRBD1 (6 bases). V lost 9 bases to trimming and J lost 8 bases, with 11 bases between them. The CDR3 is 11 residues long. The germline CDR1 and CDR2 sequences are SEHNR and FQNEAQ (reference sequence). The DNA for the CDR3 is TGTGCCAGTGAGGGGGTCGATGAGCAGTTCTTC. Translation: CASEGVDEQFF.

The chain is built from TRBV2 and TRBJ2-2; no clear D. V was pared by 3 bases and J by 0 bases, with 11 bases between. CDR1 and CDR2 from the germline V gene are SNHLY and FYNNEI. The CDR3 runs 16 residues. In DNA, the CDR3 is TGTGCCAGCAGTGAGGACCAGCAGGCGAACACCGGGGAGCTGTTTTTT. It yields the protein CASSEDQQANTGELFF.

The chain couples TRBV9 to TRBJ2-7; 8 bases agree with TRBD2. The CDR3 has 17 residues. CDR1 is SGDLS, CDR2 YYNGEE, per germline. The ends lost 3 bases at V and 6 bases at J; junction bases unmatched: 17. In DNA form, the CDR3 reads TGTGCCAGCAGCGACAAACCAGCAGCGGGAGTAGCCTCCGAGCAGTACTTC. This translates into CASSDKPAAGVASEQYF.

The rearrangement links TRBV18 to TRBJ2-5, with D possibly being TRBD1 (5 bases). Germline loops: CDR1 KGHSH, CDR2 LQKENI. The CDR3 has 16 amino acids. V was cut by 2 bases and J by 4 bases, with 17 bases left in between. The CDR3 DNA reads TGTGCCAGCTCACCAATGTGGGGATTTAGGGGAGAGACCCAGTACTTC. It specifies CASSPMWGFRGETQYF.

The rearrangement uses TRBV7-9 and TRBJ2-7; TRBD1 is a possible D gene (5 bases). The CDR3 extends over 12 amino acids. CDR1 and CDR2 from the germline V gene are SEHNR and FQNEAQ (reference sequence). V was cut by 8 bases and J by 5 bases, with 13 bases left in between. The CDR3: CASHGGRDEQYF. Written as DNA, the CDR3 is TGTGCCAGCCACGGCGGCAGGGACGAGCAGTACTTC.

About this clone: This specimen includes other DNA sequences encoding the same CDR3. The chain employs TRBV4-1 and TRBJ2-7; 9 nucleotides line up with TRBD1. This CDR3 is built from 13 residues. From germline, CDR1 is MGHRA and CDR2 YSYEKL. Trimming took 3 bases from V and 4 from J; bases not matched to a gene: 1. The CDR3 reads CASSQGTGYEQYF. The CDR3, as DNA: TGCGCCAGCAGCCAGGGGACAGGGTACGAGCAGTACTTC.

V is TRBV7-2 and J is TRBJ2-7; 12 bases line up with TRBD2. In germline, CDR1 is SGHTA, CDR2 FQGNSA. Trimming at V came to 5 bases and at J to 3 bases, leaving 17 bases not matched to a gene. CDR3 length: 19 residues. CDR3 in amino acids: CASSLEVRRLAGVNYEQYF. The CDR3 nucleotides read TGTGCCAGCAGCCTAGAGGTCCGGCGACTAGCGGGAGTTAACTACGAGCAGTACTTC.

The V call is TRBV5-6, the J call TRBJ1-2; 8 bases align to TRBD1. The CDR3 extends over 14 amino acids. The J segment lost 7 bases and the V segment lost 4 bases, leaving 9 bases of the junction unmatched. The V gene's germline CDR1 is SGHDT and CDR2 YYEEEE. CDR3 coding DNA: TGTGCCAGCAGCGGATCAGGGGGCAGCGGTGGCTACACCTTC. This encodes CASSGSGGSGGYTF.

The chain couples TRBV9 to TRBJ2-7; 9 bases agree with TRBD1. The germline V gene has CDR1 SGDLS and CDR2 YYNGEE. The CDR3 totals 15 residues. Trimming at V came to 0 bases and at J to 3 bases, leaving 4 bases not matched to a gene. The CDR3 coding sequence is TGTGCCAGCAGCGTAGCAACAGGGGGCGGCTACGAGCAGTACTTC. This encodes CASSVATGGGYEQYF.

The chain joins TRBV7-3 to TRBJ2-5; 10 nucleotides align to TRBD1. CDR1 and CDR2 (germline): SGHTA, FQGTGA. The length of the CDR3 is 16 residues. The J segment lost 7 bases and the V segment lost 5 bases, leaving 13 bases of the junction unmatched. The CDR3 bases are TGTGCCAGCAGCCCACTCCCGACAGGGGGCTTTGGGACCCAGTACTTC. Protein: CASSPLPTGGFGTQYF.

The chain is built from TRBV7-8 and TRBJ2-3; D gene ambiguous. The length of the CDR3 is 14 residues. Germline-derived CDR1 and CDR2 are SGHVS and FQNEAQ. The germline V and J ends were trimmed by 3 bases and 5 bases, with 12 bases remaining between them. CDR3 sequence: CASSFTNLGDTQYF. CDR3 in DNA: TGTGCCAGCAGCTTTACCAACCTTGGAGATACGCAGTATTTT.

This sequence joins TRBV4-2 and TRBJ2-3, with D perhaps TRBD2 (6 bases). Per germline, CDR1 LGHNA and CDR2 YNFKEQ. This CDR3 is 16 amino acids long. V lost 4 bases and J 3 bases, leaving 17 bases between the germline ends. The CDR3 DNA is TGTGCCAGCAGCCCTCCGGGGCGGGAATCAACAGATACGCAGTATTTT. Its translation: CASSPPGRESTDTQYF.

The chain joins TRBV29-1 to TRBJ1-1; D is unresolved. The CDR3 covers 12 residues. The V gene lost 1 base and the J gene lost 8 bases, with 11 bases spanning the gap. Germline CDR1 is SQVTM and CDR2 is ANQGSEA. The CDR3 coding sequence is TGCAGCGTTGAAGGCCGCTACTCAGAAGCTTTCTTT. Its translation: CSVEGRYSEAFF.

The chain couples TRBV15 to TRBJ2-4; D possibly corresponds to TRBD2 (6 bases). This CDR3 has 16 amino acids. V shed 2 bases and J shed 6 bases, with 17 bases lying between them. CDR1 is LNHNV, CDR2 YYDKDF, per germline (reference sequence). The CDR3 region is CATSRPPPGRGNIQYF. The CDR3, as DNA: TGTGCCACCAGCAGACCCCCCCCGGGGCGGGGAAACATTCAGTACTTC.

V usage is TRBV29-1 and J usage is TRBJ2-3; 15 bases line up with TRBD2. The germline gives CDR1 SQVTM, CDR2 ANQGSEA. The CDR3 totals 17 residues. V trimming: 7 bases; J trimming: 0 bases; junction bases outside the gene matches: 8. The CDR3: CSAPGLAGGISTDTQYF. The CDR3 region has the DNA TGCAGCGCACCGGGACTAGCGGGAGGCATAAGCACAGATACGCAGTATTTT.

The chain couples TRBV11-2 to TRBJ2-3, with D possibly matching TRBD2 (5 bases). The CDR3 is made up of 15 amino acids. From germline, CDR1 is SGHAT and CDR2 FQNNGV. V was pared by 4 bases and J by 2 bases, with 13 bases between. This CDR3 reads CASSSRGWATDTQYF. CDR3 nucleotide sequence: TGTGCCAGCAGCTCCAGAGGGTGGGCCACAGATACGCAGTATTTT. The whole variable domain, remainder taken from reference TRBV11-2 and TRBJ2-3, is EAGVAQSPRYKIIEKRQSVAFWCNPISGHATLYWYQQILGQGPKLLIQFQNNGVVDDSQLPKDRFSAERLKGVDSTLKIQPAKLEDSAVYLCASSSRGWATDTQYFGPGTRLTVL.

The rearrangement uses TRBV19 and TRBJ2-7; D not certain. Trimming removed 3 bases at V and 2 bases at J, with 8 bases between. The CDR3 has 13 residues. Per germline, CDR1 LNHDA and CDR2 SQIVND (reference sequence). CDR3 sequence (DNA): TGTGCCAGTAGTATGAGAGCTCCCTACGAGCAGTACTTC. This codes for CASSMRAPYEQYF.

The CDR3 sequence: CASSGTGADSHIQYF. CDR3 nucleotides: TGTGCCAGCAGCGGTACGGGAGCTGACAGTCACATTCAGTACTTC. V is TRBV7-9 and J is TRBJ2-4, with a possible D match to TRBD2 (6 bases). In germline, CDR1 is SEHNR, CDR2 FQNEAQ (reference sequence). This CDR3 comprises 15 residues. V dropped 5 bases and J dropped 8 bases, with 19 bases sitting between them.

The V and J genes are TRBV25-1 and TRBJ2-5, with 10 bases matching TRBD2. The end of the DNA is better explained by TRBJ2-7, so the J call may be wrong. The CDR3 runs to 13 residues. Germline V gene lookup returns CDR1 MGHDK and CDR2 SYGVNS. DNA for the CDR3: TGTGCCAGCAGTGGTAGCGGGAGGTACGAGCAGTACTTC. This sequence encodes CASSGSGRYEQYF.

The genes are TRBV27 and TRBJ2-7; no clear D. The CDR3 extends over 12 amino acids. V was pared by 5 bases and J by 3 bases, with 8 bases between. CDR1 and CDR2 (germline): MNHEY, SMNVEV (reference sequence). CDR3: CASSTDGYEQYF. In DNA, the CDR3 is TGTGCCAGCAGTACAGACGGCTACGAGCAGTACTTC.

This chain links TRBV9 with TRBJ1-3; tentative D call: TRBD1 (5 bases). Trimming pared 3 bases from V and 0 bases from J, leaving 16 bases between. This CDR3 has 17 amino acids. CDR1 and CDR2 from the germline V gene are SGDLS and YYNGEE. CDR3 in amino acids: CASSAHPGTLSGNTIYF. In DNA, the CDR3 is TGTGCCAGCAGCGCCCACCCGGGGACCCTCTCTGGAAACACCATATATTTT.

V and J are TRBV6-5 and TRBJ2-1, with 11 bases that match TRBD1. Trimming removed 6 bases from V and 6 bases from J; junction bases left unmatched: 7. Germline V lookup: CDR1 MNHEY, CDR2 SVGAGI. The CDR3 extends over 15 amino acids. The CDR3 protein is CASSSWDRGANEQFF. The CDR3 nucleotides are TGTGCCAGCAGCTCCTGGGACAGGGGGGCCAATGAGCAGTTCTTC.

V usage is TRBV5-4 and J usage is TRBJ2-3, with D possibly matching TRBD2 (6 bases). The V end was cut by 5 bases, the J end by 2 bases, with 15 bases between. The CDR3 covers 15 residues. Germline V lookup: CDR1 SGHNT, CDR2 YYREEE (reference sequence). Here the CDR3 DNA reads TGTGCCAGCAGGCCTATAGCGGAGCCCACAGATACGCAGTATTTT. Translated, it gives CASRPIAEPTDTQYF.

The chain uses TRBV28 and TRBJ2-2; the D is unclear. The germline CDR1 and CDR2 sequences are MDHEN and SYDVKM. CDR3 length: 15 amino acids. Between the trimmed V and J ends, which lost 2 bases and 1 base, there was a span of 8 bases. CDR3 region: CASSLGGGNTGELFF. In DNA, the CDR3 is TGTGCCAGCAGTTTAGGTGGCGGGAACACCGGGGAGCTGTTTTTT.

V gene TRBV27 combines with J gene TRBJ1-2; no clear D gene. Deletions cut 5 bases from V and 4 bases from J, with 20 bases between. CDR3 length equals 16 residues. The V gene's germline CDR1 is MNHEY and CDR2 SMNVEV (reference sequence). In DNA form, the CDR3 reads TGTGCCAGCAGTCCCAGTTTAGGCCTCAGGACCTATGGCTACACCTTC. This gives the protein CASSPSLGLRTYGYTF.

The genes are TRBV15 and TRBJ2-7, with 9 bases aligning to TRBD2. Trimming at V came to 4 bases and at J to 2 bases, leaving 3 bases not matched to a gene. This CDR3 comprises 14 residues. Germline values: CDR1 LNHNV, CDR2 YYDKDF (reference sequence). CDR3 protein: CATSILAGAYEQYF. CDR3 DNA sequence: TGTGCCACCAGCATTTTAGCGGGAGCCTACGAGCAGTACTTC.

V usage is TRBV6-1 and J usage is TRBJ2-2; weak D call: TRBD2 (5 bases). The V gene's germline CDR1 is MNHNS and CDR2 SASEGT. The germline V and J ends were trimmed by 10 bases and 1 base, with 13 bases remaining between them. The CDR3 runs 14 residues. CDR3 residues: CATQDWQNTGELFF. Written as DNA, the CDR3 is TGTGCCACTCAGGACTGGCAGAACACCGGGGAGCTGTTTTTT.

The chain links TRBV28 to TRBJ1-4, with 9 bases that match TRBD1. Germline V lookup: CDR1 MDHEN, CDR2 SYDVKM. J gave up 7 bases and V 8 bases, and 8 bases lay outside the gene matches. The CDR3 sequence is 14 residues long. CDR3 in DNA: TGTGCCAGCCGAAGACAGGGGGATCCTGAAAAACTGTTTTTT. This translates into CASRRQGDPEKLFF. The full variable domain, with the rest looked up from reference TRBV28 and TRBJ1-4, is DVKVTQSSRYLVKRTGEKVFLECVQDMDHENMFWYRQDPGLGLRLIYFSYDVKMKEKGDIPEGYSVSREKKERFSLILESASTNQTSMYLCASRRQGDPEKLFFGSGTQLSVL.

The chain uses TRBV27 and TRBJ1-2; the D gene is possibly TRBD1 (5 bases). This CDR3 spans 11 amino acids. V dropped 8 bases and J dropped 11 bases, with 15 bases sitting between them. Germline V gene sequence: CDR1 MNHEY, CDR2 SMNVEV (reference sequence). CDR3 residues: CASFSLGEYTF. The DNA for the CDR3 is TGTGCCAGCTTCAGCCTGGGGGAATACACCTTC.

This chain uses TRBV7-8 with TRBJ2-7; no firm D call. Germline V gives CDR1 SGHVS, CDR2 FQNEAQ. V was cut by 3 bases and J by 3 bases, with 15 bases left in between. The CDR3 extends over 15 amino acids. CDR3 coding DNA: TGTGCCAGCAGCTTGGGCGGAGCGACTTACTACGAGCAGTACTTC. This codes for CASSLGGATYYEQYF.